The source of this TCR beta chain is a study of OX40 agonist ivuxolimab in advanced cancers. Study-wide background: Allowance was made for prior anti-PD-1, anti-PD-L1 or anti-CTLA-4 therapy, and 40% to 45% had some.

People who had autoimmune disease history or systemic immunosuppression were excluded. Profiled with immunoSEQ multiplex PCR; TCRdb holds only in-frame clones, not every one. The repertoire holds about 71,000 clones, with roughly 94% as singletons. This clone was seen once. The antigen is unknown. Study-wide results and caveats: Expanded clones tended on average to be more numerous among CD8+ T cells than CD4+. In the expanded peripheral T cells, antigen specificity was never determined.

The germline V gene has CDR1 MNHNY and CDR2 SVGAGI (reference sequence). This CDR3 is built from 15 residues. Trimming stripped 2 bases from V and 2 bases from J, with 11 bases between. Sequenced here: CD4+ or CD8+ T cells sorted from blood, sampled in a trial of the OX40 agonist ivuxolimab. The chain combines TRBV6-6 with TRBJ2-3; the D gene is possibly TRBD2 (6 bases). This receptor was taken from an adult with an advanced solid tumor such as melanoma, head and neck, liver or kidney cancer. Here the CDR3 DNA reads TGTGCCAGCAGTTACGCCGGGGGAGACACAGATACGCAGTATTTT. Its translation is CASSYAGGDTDTQYF.